These 3 T cell receptor beta chains came from one sample sequenced in a study of cytomegalovirus exposure and HLA in healthy donors. Both 60 Vbeta primers and 13 Jbeta primers went into the PCR. The table came from immunoSEQ multiplex PCR; TCRdb's copy has only in-frame clones and leaves some out. The table records 150,000 to 180,000 clones, around 82% of them present only once. Sequences were obtained from PBMCs. These TCRs come from a woman between 50 and 59 years old in good health and CMV-seropositive.

This clone was seen a few times. The genes are TRBV7-2 and TRBJ2-1; D unclear. CDR1 SGHTA and CDR2 FQGNSA come from the germline V gene. Trimming cost V 3 bases and J 4 bases, with 7 bases left between them. The CDR3 consists of 13 residues. CDR3 in amino acids: CASSLNSYNEQFF. As DNA, the CDR3 is TGTGCCAGCAGCTTGAACTCTTACAATGAGCAGTTCTTC. The full variable domain, in which reference TRBV7-2 and TRBJ2-1 provide the parts outside the CDR3, is GAGVSQSPSNKVTEKGKDVELRCDPISGHTALYWYRQSLGQGLEFLIYFQGNSAPDKSGLPSDRFSAERTGGSVSTLTIQRTQQEDSAVYLCASSLNSYNEQFFGPGTRLTVL.

This chain joins TRBV5-1 and TRBJ2-3; D possibly corresponds to TRBD2 (6 bases). The CDR3 spans 15 residues. V was cut by 5 bases and J by 2 bases, with 15 bases left in between. Germline V gene data show CDR1 as SGHRS and CDR2 as YFSETQ. CDR3 residues: CASREGRTTTDTQYF. CDR3 bases: TGCGCCAGCAGGGAGGGCCGGACTACCACAGATACGCAGTATTTT.

The chain is built from TRBV9 and TRBJ2-1, with 9 bases that match TRBD2. The CDR3 has 15 residues. Germline lookup yields CDR1 SGDLS and CDR2 YYNGEE. J gave up 4 bases and V 3 bases, and 5 bases lay outside the gene matches. The chain's CDR3 is CASSASTSGYNEQFF. The CDR3 DNA is TGTGCCAGCAGCGCCTCGACTAGCGGATACAATGAGCAGTTCTTC.